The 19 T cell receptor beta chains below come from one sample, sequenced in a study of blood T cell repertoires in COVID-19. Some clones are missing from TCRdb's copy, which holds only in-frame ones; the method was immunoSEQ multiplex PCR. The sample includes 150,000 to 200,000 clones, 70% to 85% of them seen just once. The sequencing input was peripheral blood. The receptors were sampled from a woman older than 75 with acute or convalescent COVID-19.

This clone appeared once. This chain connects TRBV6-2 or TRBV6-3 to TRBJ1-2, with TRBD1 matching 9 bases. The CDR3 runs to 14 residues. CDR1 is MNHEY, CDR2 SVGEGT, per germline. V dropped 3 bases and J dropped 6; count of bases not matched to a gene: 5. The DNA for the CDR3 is TGTGCCAGCAGTTATAGGACAGGGGACGATGGCTACACCTTC. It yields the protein CASSYRTGDDGYTF.

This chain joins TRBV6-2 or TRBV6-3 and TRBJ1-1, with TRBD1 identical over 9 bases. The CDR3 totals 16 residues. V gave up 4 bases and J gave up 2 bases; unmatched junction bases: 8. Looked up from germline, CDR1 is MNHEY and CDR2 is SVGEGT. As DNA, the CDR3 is TGTGCCAGCAGTTCCCGGGACAGGGATATCAACACTGAAGCTTTCTTT. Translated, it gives CASSSRDRDINTEAFF.

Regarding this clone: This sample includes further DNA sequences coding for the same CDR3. This CDR3 reads CASSLWQNTEAFF. For the CDR3, the DNA is TGTGCCAGCAGTTTATGGCAGAACACTGAAGCTTTCTTT. This sequence joins TRBV12-3 or TRBV12-4 and TRBJ1-1; D gene unclear. Trimming shortened V by 2 bases and J by 1 base, and 5 bases separated the two germline ends. The length of the CDR3 is 13 residues.

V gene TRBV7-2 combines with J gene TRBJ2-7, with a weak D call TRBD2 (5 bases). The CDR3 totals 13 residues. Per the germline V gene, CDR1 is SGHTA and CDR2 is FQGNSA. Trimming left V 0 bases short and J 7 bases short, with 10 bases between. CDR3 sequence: CASSLATIGEQYF. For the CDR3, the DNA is TGTGCCAGCAGCTTAGCGACTATTGGGGAGCAGTACTTC.

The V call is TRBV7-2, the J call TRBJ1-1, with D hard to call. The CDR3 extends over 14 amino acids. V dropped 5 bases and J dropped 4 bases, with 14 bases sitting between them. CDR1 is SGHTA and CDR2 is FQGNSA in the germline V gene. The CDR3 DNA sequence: TGTGCCAGCAGCCTCTTGGGCGAGGGCACTGAAGCTTTCTTT. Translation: CASSLLGEGTEAFF.

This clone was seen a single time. CDR3 protein: CASALRGENTEAFF. In DNA, the CDR3 is TGTGCTAGTGCCCTCAGAGGTGAAAACACTGAAGCTTTCTTT. This chain links TRBV12-5 with TRBJ1-1; D not certain. This CDR3 is built from 14 residues. CDR1 is LGHNT and CDR2 is FRNRAP in the germline V gene. With 7 bases removed from V and 2 bases from J, the gap between germline ends came to 14 bases.

The CDR3 region is CAIKTGPNTEAFF. CDR3 nucleotides: TGTGCCATCAAGACAGGGCCGAACACTGAAGCTTTCTTT. The chain uses TRBV10-3 and TRBJ1-1; TRBD1 matches 7 bases. This CDR3 has 13 amino acids. Germline V CDR1 and CDR2: ENHRY, SYGVKD. V dropped 7 bases and J dropped 1; count of bases not matched to a gene: 3.

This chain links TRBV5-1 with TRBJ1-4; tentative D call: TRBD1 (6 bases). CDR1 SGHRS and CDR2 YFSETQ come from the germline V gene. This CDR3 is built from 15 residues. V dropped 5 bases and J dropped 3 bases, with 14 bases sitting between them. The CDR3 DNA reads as TGCGCCAGCAGAGTAGAAGGGGGAGCTAATGAAAAACTGTTTTTT. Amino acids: CASRVEGGANEKLFF.

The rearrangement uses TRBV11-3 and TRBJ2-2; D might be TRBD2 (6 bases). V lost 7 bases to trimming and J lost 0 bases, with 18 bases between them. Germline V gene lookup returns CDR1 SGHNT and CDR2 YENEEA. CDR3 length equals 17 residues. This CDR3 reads CASTELGGTANTGELFF. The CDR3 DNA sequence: TGTGCCAGCACCGAATTGGGCGGGACGGCGAACACCGGGGAGCTGTTTTTT.

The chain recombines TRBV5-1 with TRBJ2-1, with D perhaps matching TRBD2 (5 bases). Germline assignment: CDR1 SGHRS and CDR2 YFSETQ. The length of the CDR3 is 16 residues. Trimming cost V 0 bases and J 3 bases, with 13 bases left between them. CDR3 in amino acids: CASSLAGVAGYNEQFF. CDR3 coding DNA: TGCGCCAGCAGCTTGGCCGGGGTAGCAGGCTACAATGAGCAGTTCTTC.

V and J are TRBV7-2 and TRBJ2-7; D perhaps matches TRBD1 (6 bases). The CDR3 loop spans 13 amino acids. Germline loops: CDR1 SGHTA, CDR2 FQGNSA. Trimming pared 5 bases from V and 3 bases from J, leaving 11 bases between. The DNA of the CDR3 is TGTGCCAGCAGCACCCAAGGGGGCTACGAGCAGTACTTC. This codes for CASSTQGGYEQYF.

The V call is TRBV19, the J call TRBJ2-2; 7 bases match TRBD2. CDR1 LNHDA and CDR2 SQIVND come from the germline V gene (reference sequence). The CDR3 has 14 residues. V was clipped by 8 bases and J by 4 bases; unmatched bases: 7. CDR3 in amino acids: CASYREGITGELFF. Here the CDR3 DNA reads TGTGCCAGTTATAGGGAGGGGATCACCGGGGAGCTGTTTTTT.

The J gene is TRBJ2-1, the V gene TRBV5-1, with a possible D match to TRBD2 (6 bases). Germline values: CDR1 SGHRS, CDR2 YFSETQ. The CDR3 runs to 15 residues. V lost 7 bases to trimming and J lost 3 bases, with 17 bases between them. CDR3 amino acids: CASRILATNYNEQFF. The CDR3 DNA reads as TGCGCCAGCCGGATACTAGCCACGAACTACAATGAGCAGTTCTTC.

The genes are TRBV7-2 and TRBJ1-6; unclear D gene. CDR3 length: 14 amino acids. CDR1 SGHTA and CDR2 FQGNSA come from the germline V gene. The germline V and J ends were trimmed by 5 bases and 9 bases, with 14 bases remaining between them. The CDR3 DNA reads TGTGCCAGCAGCCCAGGCAGAGGGAGTTCACCCCTCCACTTT. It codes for CASSPGRGSSPLHF.

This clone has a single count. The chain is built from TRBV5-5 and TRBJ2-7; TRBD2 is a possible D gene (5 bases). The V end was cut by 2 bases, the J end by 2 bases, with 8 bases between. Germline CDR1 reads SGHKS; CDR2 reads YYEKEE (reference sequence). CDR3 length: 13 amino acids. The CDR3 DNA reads TGTGCCAGCAGCTTCGGGGAAACCTACGAGCAGTACTTC. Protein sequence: CASSFGETYEQYF.

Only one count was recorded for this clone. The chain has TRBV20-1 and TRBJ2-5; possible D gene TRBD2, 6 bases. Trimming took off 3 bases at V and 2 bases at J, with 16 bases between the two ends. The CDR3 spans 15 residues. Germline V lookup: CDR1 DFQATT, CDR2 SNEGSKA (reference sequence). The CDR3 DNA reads TGCAGTGCTAGTAAAGGGACTTCACAGCAAGAGACCCAGTACTTC. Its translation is CSASKGTSQQETQYF.

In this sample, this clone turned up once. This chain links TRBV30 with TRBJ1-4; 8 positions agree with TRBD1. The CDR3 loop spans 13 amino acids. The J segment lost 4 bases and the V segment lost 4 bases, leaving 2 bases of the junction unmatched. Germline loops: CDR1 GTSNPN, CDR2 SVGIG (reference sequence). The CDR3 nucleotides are TGTGCCTGGACAGGGGGCGGTAATGAAAAACTGTTTTTT. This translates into CAWTGGGNEKLFF.

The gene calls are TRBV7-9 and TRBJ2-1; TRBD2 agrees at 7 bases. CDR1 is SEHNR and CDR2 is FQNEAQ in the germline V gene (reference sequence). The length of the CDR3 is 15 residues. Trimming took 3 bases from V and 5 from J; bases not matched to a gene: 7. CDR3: CASSFGREFDNEQFF. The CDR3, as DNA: TGTGCCAGCAGCTTCGGGCGGGAGTTCGACAATGAGCAGTTCTTC.

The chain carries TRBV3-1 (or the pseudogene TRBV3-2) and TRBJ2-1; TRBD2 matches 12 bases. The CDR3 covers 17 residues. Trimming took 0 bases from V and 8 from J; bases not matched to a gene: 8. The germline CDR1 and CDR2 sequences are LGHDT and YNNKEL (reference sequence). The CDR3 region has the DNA TGTGCCAGCAGCCAAGATTGGGGACTAGCGGGTGGGTATGAGCAGTTCTTC. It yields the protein CASSQDWGLAGGYEQFF.